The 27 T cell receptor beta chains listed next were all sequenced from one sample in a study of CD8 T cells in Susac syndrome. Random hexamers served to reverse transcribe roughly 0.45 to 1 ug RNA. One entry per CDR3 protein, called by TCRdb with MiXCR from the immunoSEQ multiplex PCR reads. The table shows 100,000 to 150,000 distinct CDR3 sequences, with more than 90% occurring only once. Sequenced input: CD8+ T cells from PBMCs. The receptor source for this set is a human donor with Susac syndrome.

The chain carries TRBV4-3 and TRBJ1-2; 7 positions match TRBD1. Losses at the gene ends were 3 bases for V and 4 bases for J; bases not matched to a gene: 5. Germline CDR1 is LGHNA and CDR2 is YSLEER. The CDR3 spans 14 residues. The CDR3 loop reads CASSHSGTAYGYTF. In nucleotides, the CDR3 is TGCGCCAGCAGCCACAGCGGGACAGCCTATGGCTACACCTTC.

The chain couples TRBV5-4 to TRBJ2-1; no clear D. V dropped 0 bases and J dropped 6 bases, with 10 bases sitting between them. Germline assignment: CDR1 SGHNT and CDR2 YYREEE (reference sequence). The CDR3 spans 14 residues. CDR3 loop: CASSLGLSGNEQFF. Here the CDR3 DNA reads TGTGCCAGCAGCTTGGGACTTTCGGGCAATGAGCAGTTCTTC.

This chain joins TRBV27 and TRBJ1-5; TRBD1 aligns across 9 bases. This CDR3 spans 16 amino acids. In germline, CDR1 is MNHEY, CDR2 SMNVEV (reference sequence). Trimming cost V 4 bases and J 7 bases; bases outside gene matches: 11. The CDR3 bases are TGTGCCAGCAGTTCGTCGGACAGGGGTATACACCAGCCCCAGCATTTT. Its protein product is CASSSSDRGIHQPQHF.

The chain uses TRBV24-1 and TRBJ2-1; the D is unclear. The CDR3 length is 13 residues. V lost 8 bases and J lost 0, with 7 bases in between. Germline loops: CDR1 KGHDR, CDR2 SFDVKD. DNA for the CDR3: TGTGCCACCATCTGTAGCTCCTACAATGAGCAGTTCTTC. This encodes CATICSSYNEQFF.

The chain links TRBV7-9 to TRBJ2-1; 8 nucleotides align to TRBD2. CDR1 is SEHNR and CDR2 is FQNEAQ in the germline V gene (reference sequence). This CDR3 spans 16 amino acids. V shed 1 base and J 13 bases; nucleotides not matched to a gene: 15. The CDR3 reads CASSLVGRAGEPPQFF. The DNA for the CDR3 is TGTGCCAGCAGCTTAGTGGGTAGAGCGGGGGAGCCACCCCAGTTCTTC.

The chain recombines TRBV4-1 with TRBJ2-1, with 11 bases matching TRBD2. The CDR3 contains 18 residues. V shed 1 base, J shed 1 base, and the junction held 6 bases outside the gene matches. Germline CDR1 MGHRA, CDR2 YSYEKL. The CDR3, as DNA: TGCGCCAGCAGCCAAGGTGGAATAGCGGGGGGGTCCTACAATGAGCAGTTCTTC. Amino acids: CASSQGGIAGGSYNEQFF.

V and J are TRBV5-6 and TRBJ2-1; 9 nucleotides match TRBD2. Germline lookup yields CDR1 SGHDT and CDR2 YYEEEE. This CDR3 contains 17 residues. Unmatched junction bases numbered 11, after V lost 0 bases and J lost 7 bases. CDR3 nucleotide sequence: TGTGCCAGCAGCTTGGGGAGCGGGAGGTACCACGGGAATGAGCAGTTCTTC. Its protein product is CASSLGSGRYHGNEQFF. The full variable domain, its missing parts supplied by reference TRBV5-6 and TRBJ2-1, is DAGVTQSPTHLIKTRGQQVTLRCSPKSGHDTVSWYQQALGQGPQFIFQYYEEEERQRGNFPDRFSGHQFPNYSSELNVNALLLGDSALYLCASSLGSGRYHGNEQFFGPGTRLTVL.

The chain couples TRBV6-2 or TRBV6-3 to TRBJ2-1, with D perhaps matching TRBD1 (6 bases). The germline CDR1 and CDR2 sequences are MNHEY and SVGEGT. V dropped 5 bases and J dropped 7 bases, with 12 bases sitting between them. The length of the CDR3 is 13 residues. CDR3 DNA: TGTGCCAGCAGTGAGCCAGGGGAAAATGAGCAGTTCTTC. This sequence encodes CASSEPGENEQFF.

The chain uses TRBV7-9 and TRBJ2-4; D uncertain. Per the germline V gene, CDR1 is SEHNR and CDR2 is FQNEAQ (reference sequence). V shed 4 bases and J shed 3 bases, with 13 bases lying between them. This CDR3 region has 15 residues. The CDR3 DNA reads TGTGCCAGCAGCTCCGGGTTTGATGGCAAAAACATTCAGTACTTC. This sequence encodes CASSSGFDGKNIQYF.

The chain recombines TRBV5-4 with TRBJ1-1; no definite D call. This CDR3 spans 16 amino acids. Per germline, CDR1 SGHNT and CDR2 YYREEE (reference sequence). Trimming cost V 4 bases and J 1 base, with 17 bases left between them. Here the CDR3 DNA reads TGTGCCAGCAGCCTCGTCATGGGCACACAGAACACTGAAGCTTTCTTT. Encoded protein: CASSLVMGTQNTEAFF.

CDR3 protein: CASSSRWTNYGYTF. The CDR3 bases are TGTGCCAGCAGCTCCCGGTGGACTAACTATGGCTACACCTTC. J is TRBJ1-2 and V is TRBV7-3; no reliable D call. The germline V gene encodes CDR1 SGHTA and CDR2 FQGTGA. The CDR3 contains 14 residues. Trimming removed 4 bases from V and 0 bases from J, with 9 bases in between.

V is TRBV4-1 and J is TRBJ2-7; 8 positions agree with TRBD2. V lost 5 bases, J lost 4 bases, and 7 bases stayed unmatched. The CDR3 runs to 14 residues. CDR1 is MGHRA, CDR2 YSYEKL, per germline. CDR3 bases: TGCGCCAGCAGCAAGGGACTAGACCCTTACGAGCAGTACTTC. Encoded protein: CASSKGLDPYEQYF.

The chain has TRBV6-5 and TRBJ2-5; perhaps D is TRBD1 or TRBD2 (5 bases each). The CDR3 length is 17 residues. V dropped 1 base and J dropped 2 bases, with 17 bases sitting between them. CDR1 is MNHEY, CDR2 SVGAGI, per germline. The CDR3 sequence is CASSYYPGTETQETQYF. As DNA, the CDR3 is TGTGCCAGCAGTTACTACCCAGGGACCGAGACGCAAGAGACCCAGTACTTC.

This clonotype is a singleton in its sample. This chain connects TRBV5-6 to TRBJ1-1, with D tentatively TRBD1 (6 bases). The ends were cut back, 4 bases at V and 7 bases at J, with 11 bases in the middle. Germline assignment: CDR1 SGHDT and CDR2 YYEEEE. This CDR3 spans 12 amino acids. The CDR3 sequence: CASSRTAHEAFF. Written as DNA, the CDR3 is TGTGCCAGCAGCCGGACAGCACATGAAGCTTTCTTT.

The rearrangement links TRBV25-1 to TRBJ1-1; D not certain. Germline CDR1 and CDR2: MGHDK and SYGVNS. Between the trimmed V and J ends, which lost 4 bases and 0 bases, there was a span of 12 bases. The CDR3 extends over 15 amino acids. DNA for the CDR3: TGTGCCAGCAGTGGCCCCTCCCGAATGAACACTGAAGCTTTCTTT. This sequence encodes CASSGPSRMNTEAFF.

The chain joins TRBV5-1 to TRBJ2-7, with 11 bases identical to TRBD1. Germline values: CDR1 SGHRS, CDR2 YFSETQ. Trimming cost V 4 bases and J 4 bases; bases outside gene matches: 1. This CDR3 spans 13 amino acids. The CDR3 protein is CASSGTGGYEQYF. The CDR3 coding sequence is TGCGCCAGCAGCGGGACAGGGGGGTACGAGCAGTACTTC. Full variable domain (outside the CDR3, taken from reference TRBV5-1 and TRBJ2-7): KAGVTQTPRYLIKTRGQQVTLSCSPISGHRSVSWYQQTPGQGLQFLFEYFSETQRNKGNFPGRFSGRQFSNSRSEMNVSTLELGDSALYLCASSGTGGYEQYFGPGTRLTVT.

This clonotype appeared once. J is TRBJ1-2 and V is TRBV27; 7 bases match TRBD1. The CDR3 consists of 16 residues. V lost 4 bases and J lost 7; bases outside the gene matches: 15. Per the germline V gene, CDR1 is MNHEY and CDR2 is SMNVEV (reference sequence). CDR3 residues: CASSSTGADGLSGYTF. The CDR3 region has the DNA TGTGCCAGCAGTTCAACAGGGGCCGACGGTCTTTCTGGCTACACCTTC.

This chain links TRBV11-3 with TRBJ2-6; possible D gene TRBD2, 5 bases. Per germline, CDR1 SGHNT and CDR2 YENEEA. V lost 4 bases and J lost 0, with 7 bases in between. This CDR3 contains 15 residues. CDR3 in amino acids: CASSSGGSGANVLTF. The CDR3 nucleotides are TGTGCCAGCAGCTCCGGAGGCTCTGGGGCCAACGTCCTGACTTTC.

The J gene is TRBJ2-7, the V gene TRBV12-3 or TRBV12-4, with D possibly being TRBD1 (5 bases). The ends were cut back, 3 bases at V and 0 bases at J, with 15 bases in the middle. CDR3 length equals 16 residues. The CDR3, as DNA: TGTGCCAGCAGTTTTAGGTGGGGCTCGAGCTCCTACGAGCAGTACTTC. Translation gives CASSFRWGSSSYEQYF.

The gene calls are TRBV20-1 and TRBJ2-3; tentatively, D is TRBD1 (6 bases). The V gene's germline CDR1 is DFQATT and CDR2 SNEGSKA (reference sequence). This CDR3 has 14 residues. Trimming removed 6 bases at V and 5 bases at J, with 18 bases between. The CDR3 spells CSAKSLGAGDTQYF. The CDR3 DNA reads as TGCAGTGCGAAGTCCCTGGGGGCGGGAGATACGCAGTATTTT.

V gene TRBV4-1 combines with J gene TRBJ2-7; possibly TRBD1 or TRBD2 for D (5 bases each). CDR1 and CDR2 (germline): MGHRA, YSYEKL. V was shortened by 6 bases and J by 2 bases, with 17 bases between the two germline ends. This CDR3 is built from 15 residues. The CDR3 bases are TGCGCCAGCAGTATAACCGGGACCGAAGCCTACGAGCAGTACTTC. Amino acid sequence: CASSITGTEAYEQYF.

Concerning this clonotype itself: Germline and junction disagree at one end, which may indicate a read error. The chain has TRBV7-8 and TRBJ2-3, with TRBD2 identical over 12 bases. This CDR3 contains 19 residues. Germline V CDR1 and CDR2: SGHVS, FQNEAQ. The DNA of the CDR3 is TGTGCCAGCAGCCTAGCTGGCCTAGCGGGGGGGCCCGGGGCAGATACGCAGTATTTT. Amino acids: CASSLAGLAGGPGADTQYF.

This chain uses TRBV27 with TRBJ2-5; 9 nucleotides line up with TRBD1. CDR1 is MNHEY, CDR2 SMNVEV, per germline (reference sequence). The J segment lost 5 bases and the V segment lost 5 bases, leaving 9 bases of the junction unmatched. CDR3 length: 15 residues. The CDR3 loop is CASSPTGTGIETQYF. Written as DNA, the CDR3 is TGTGCCAGCAGTCCAACCGGGACAGGGATTGAGACCCAGTACTTC.

The CDR3 loop is CASSQGLGNVWETQYF. The CDR3, as DNA: TGTGCCAGCAGCCAAGGGCTCGGGAATGTATGGGAGACCCAGTACTTC. The V gene is TRBV3-1, the J gene TRBJ2-5, with D tentatively TRBD2 (5 bases). There are 16 residues in the CDR3. CDR1 and CDR2 from the germline V gene are LGHDT and YNNKEL (reference sequence). V lost 1 base to trimming and J lost 5 bases, with 17 bases between them.

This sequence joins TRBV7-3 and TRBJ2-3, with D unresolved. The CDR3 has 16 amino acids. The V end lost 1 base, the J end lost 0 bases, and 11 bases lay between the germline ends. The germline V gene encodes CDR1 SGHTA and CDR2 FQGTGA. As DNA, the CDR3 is TGTGCCAGCAGCTTAATCTCGGGCAGCAGCACAGATACGCAGTATTTT. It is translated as CASSLISGSSTDTQYF. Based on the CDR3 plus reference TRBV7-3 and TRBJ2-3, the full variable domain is GAGVSQTPSNKVTEKGKYVELRCDPISGHTALYWYRQSLGQGPEFLIYFQGTGAADDSGLPNDRFFAVRPEGSVSTLKIQRTERGDSAVYLCASSLISGSSTDTQYFGPGTRLTVL.

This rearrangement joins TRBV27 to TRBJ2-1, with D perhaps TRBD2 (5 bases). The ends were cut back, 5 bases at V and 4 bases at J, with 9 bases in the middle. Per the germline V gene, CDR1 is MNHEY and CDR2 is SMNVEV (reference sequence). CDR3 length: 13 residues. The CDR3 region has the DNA TGTGCCAGCAGTCAAGGAGGATACAATGAGCAGTTCTTC. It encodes CASSQGGYNEQFF.

CDR3 amino acids: CASGDGNSNQPQHF. For the CDR3, the DNA is TGTGCCAGTGGGGACGGAAATAGCAATCAGCCCCAGCATTTT. V gene TRBV19 combines with J gene TRBJ1-5; possibly TRBD1 for D (5 bases). V shed 8 bases and J shed 0 bases, with 11 bases lying between them. The germline gives CDR1 LNHDA, CDR2 SQIVND (reference sequence). This CDR3 has 14 residues.